This T cell receptor beta chain was sequenced for a study of OX40 agonist ivuxolimab in advanced cancers. Germline V lookup: CDR1 SGDLS, CDR2 YYNGEE. This CDR3 is built from 14 residues. The J segment lost 5 bases and the V segment lost 3 bases, leaving 6 bases of the junction unmatched. Exclusion of a patient followed from autoimmune disease history or systemic immunosuppression. The data were produced by immunoSEQ multiplex PCR, yet TCRdb's version contains in-frame clones alone and is incomplete. The sample lists some 76,000 clones, about 93% seen once, with 6.2% in the top ten. Regarding the study as a whole: At doses 0.1 to 3.0 mg/kg, CD4+ and CD8+ clones expanded.

On this clone itself: What it recognizes is unknown.

Sequencing used CD4+ or CD8+ T cells sorted from blood, obtained in a trial of the OX40 agonist ivuxolimab. This clonotype was obtained from an adult with an advanced solid tumor such as melanoma, head and neck, liver or kidney cancer. The chain recombines TRBV9 with TRBJ1-2; 8 bases fit TRBD1. The CDR3 sequence is CASSGIDRGYGYTF. CDR3 in DNA: TGTGCCAGCAGCGGTATCGACAGGGGTTATGGCTACACCTTC.